The clone carrying this T cell receptor beta chain was observed a few times. Its antigen remains unknown. The sample belongs to a study of human T cells and chemical hapten exposure. Study context: Per-sample TCR yields varied mainly from small pooled library volume differences. General study findings and limits: Significantly greater numbers of large CDR3 similarity clusters came from expanded TCRs than from controls.

TCRdb called the RACE reads again in MiXCR, with one record for every CDR3 protein. Of under 200,000 distinct CDR3 sequences in the sample, 28% are singletons; the top ten hold approximately 2.1%. Time point: patch test 3, about 24 weeks after DPC sensitization. Treatment defined: therapeutic diphenylcyclopropenone sensitization with weekly scalp DPC. The CDR3 sequence is 11 residues long. Trimming shortened V by 7 bases and J by 2 bases, and 6 bases separated the two germline ends. This material consisted of whole blood, taken in connection with sensitization to the hapten diphenylcyclopropenone (DPC). The TCR comes from a woman in her late teens or twenties with alopecia areata. Some clones in this sample may be carry-over from other donors' samples. The genes are TRBV12-3 or TRBV12-4 and TRBJ2-7; D unclear. CDR3: CASTQTYEQYF. CDR3 nucleotides: TGTGCCAGCACCCAAACCTACGAGCAGTACTTC.